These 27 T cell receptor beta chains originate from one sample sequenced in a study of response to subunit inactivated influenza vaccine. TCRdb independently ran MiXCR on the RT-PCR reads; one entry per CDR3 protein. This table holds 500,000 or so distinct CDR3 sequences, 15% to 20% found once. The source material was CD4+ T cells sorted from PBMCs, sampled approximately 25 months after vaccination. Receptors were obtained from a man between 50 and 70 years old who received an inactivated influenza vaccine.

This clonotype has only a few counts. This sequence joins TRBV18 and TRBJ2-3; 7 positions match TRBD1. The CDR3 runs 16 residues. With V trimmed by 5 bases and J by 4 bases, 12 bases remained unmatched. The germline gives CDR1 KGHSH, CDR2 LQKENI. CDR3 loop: CASSVRGPGVPDTQYF. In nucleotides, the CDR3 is TGTGCCAGCTCAGTAAGGGGGCCCGGGGTCCCAGATACGCAGTATTTT.

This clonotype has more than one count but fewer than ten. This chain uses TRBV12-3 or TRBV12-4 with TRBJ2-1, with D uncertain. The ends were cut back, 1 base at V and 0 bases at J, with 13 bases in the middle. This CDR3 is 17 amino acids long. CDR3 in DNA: TGTGCCAGCAGTTTAGGGGCGGTCAGGAGCTCCTACAATGAGCAGTTCTTC. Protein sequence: CASSLGAVRSSYNEQFF.

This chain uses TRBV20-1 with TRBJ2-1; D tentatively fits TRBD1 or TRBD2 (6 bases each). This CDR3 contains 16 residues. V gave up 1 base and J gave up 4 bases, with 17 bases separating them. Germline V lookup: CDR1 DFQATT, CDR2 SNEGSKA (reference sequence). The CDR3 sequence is CSARVPGAAFYNEQFF. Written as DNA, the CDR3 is TGCAGTGCTAGAGTCCCGGGGGCCGCTTTTTACAATGAGCAGTTCTTC.

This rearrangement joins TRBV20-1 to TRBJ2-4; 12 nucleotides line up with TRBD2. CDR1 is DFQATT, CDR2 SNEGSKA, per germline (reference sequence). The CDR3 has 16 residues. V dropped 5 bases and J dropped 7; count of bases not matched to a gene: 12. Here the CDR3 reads CSAGQLAGGSGNIQYF. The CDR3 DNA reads TGCAGTGCTGGTCAACTAGCGGGGGGCTCGGGTAACATTCAGTACTTC.

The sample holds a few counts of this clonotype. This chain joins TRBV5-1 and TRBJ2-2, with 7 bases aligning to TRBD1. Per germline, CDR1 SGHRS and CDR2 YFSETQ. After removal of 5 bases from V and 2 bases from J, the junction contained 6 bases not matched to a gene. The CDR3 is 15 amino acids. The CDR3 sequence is CASRTGQINTGELFF. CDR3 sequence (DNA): TGCGCCAGCAGGACGGGACAGATAAACACCGGGGAGCTGTTTTTT. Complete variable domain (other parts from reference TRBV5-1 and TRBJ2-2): KAGVTQTPRYLIKTRGQQVTLSCSPISGHRSVSWYQQTPGQGLQFLFEYFSETQRNKGNFPGRFSGRQFSNSRSEMNVSTLELGDSALYLCASRTGQINTGELFFGEGSRLTVL.

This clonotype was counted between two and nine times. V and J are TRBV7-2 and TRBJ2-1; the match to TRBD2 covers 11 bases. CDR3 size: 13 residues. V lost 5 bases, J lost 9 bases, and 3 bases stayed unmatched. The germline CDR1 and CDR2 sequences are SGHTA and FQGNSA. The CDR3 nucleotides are TGTGCCAGCAGCATTAGCGGGAGGGTTGAGCAGTTCTTC. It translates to CASSISGRVEQFF.

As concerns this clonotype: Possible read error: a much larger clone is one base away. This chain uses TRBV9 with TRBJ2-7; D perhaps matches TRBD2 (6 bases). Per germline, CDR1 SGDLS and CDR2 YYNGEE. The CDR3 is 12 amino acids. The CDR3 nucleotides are TGTGCCAGCAGCGTAGGTACGGGGGAGCGGTACTTC. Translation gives CASSVGTGERYF.

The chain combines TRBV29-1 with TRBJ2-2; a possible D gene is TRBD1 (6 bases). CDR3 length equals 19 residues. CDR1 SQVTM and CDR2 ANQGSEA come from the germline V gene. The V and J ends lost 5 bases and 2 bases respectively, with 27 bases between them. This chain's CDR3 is CSVRNGQNQTVPNTGELFF. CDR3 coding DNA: TGCAGCGTTCGCAATGGACAGAACCAGACAGTCCCAAACACCGGGGAGCTGTTTTTT.

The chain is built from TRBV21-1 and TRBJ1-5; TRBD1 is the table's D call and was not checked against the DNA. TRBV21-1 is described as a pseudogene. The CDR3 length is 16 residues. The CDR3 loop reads CASSKERDRTNQPQHF. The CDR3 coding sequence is TGTGCCAGCAGCAAAGAAAGGGACAGGACTAATCAGCCCCAGCATTTT.

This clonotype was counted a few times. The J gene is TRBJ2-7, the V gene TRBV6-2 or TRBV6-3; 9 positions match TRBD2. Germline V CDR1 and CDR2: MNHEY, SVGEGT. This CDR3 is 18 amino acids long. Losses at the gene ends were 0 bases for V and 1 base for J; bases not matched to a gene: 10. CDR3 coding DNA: TGTGCCAGCAGTTACTCGACGACGCTAGCGGGAAGTTCCTACGAGCAGTACTTC. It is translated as CASSYSTTLAGSSYEQYF.

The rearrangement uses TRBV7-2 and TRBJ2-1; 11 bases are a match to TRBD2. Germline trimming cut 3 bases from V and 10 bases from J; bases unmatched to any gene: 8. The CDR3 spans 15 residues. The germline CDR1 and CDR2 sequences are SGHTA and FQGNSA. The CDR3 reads CASSFGPTSGVEQFF. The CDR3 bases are TGTGCCAGCAGCTTCGGGCCGACTAGCGGGGTAGAGCAGTTCTTC. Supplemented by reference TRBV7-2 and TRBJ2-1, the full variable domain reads GAGVSQSPSNKVTEKGKDVELRCDPISGHTALYWYRQSLGQGLEFLIYFQGNSAPDKSGLPSDRFSAERTGGSVSTLTIQRTQQEDSAVYLCASSFGPTSGVEQFFGPGTRLTVL.

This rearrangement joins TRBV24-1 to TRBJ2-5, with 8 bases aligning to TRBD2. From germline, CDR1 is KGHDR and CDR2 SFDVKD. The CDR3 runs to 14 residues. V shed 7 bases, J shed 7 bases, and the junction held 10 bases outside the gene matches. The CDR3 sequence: CATRAGARGGTQYF. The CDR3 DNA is TGTGCCACCAGAGCGGGGGCACGGGGTGGGACCCAGTACTTC.

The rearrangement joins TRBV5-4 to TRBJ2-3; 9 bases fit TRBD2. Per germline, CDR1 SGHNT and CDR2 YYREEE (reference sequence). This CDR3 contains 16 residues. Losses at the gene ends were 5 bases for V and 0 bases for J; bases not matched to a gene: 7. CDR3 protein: CASRLAGPFSTDTQYF. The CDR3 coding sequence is TGTGCCAGCAGACTAGCGGGTCCTTTTAGCACAGATACGCAGTATTTT.

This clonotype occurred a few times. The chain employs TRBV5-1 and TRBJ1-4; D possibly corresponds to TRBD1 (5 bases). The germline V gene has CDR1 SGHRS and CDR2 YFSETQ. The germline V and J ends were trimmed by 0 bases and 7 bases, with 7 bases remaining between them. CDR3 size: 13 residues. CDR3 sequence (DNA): TGCGCCAGCAGCTTGGGGGACCCTGAAAAACTGTTTTTT. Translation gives CASSLGDPEKLFF.

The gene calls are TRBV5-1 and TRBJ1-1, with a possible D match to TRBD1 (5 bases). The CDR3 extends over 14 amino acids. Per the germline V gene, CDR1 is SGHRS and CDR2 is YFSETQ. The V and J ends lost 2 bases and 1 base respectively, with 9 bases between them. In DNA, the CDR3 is TGCGCCAGCAGCTTTGACAGTGCGAACACTGAAGCTTTCTTT. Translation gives CASSFDSANTEAFF.

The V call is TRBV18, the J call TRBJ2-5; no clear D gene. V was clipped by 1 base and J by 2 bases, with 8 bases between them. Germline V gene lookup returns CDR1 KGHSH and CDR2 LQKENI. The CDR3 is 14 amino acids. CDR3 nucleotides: TGTGCCAGCTCACCACTTGTCGGTCAAGAGACCCAGTACTTC. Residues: CASSPLVGQETQYF. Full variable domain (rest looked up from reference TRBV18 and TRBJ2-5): NAGVMQNPRHLVRRRGQEARLRCSPMKGHSHVYWYRQLPEEGLKFMVYLQKENIIDESGMPKERFSAEFPKEGPSILRIQQVVRGDSAAYFCASSPLVGQETQYFGPGTRLLVL.

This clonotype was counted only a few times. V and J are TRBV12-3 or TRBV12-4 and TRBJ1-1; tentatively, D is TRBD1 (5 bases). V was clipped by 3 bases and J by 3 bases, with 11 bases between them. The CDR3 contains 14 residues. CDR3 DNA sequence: TGTGCCAGCAGTTTGTGGGGGAGCGACACTGAAGCTTTCTTT. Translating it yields CASSLWGSDTEAFF.

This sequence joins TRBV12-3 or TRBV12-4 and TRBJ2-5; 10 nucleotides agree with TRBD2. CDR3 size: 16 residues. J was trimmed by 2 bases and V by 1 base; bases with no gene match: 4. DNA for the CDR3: TGTGCCAGCAGTTTAGAGAGACTAGCGGGTCAAGAGACCCAGTACTTC. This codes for CASSLERLAGQETQYF.

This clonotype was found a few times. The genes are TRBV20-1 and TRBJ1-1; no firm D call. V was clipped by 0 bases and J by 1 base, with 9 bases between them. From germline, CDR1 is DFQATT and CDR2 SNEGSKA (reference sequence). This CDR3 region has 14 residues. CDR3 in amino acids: CSARELRWNTEAFF. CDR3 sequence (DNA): TGCAGTGCTAGAGAGCTTAGGTGGAACACTGAAGCTTTCTTT.

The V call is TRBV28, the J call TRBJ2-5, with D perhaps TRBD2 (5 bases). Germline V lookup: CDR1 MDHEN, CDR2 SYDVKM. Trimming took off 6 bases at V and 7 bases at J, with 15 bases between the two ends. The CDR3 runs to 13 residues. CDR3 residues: CASSKELRGTQYF. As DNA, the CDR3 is TGTGCCAGCAGCAAAGAACTCCGGGGGACCCAGTACTTC.

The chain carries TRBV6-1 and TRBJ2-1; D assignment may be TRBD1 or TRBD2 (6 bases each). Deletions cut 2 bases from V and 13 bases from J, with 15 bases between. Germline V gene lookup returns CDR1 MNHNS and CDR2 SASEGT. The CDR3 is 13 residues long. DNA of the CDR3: TGTGCCAGCAGTGAAAGGGGGACTTCTGGACAGTTCTTC. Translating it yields CASSERGTSGQFF.

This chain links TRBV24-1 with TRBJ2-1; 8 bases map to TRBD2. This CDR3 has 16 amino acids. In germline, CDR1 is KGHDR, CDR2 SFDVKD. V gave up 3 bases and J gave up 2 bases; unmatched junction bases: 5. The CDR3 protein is CATSDPGGDAYNEQFF. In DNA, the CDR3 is TGTGCCACCAGTGATCCCGGGGGGGACGCCTACAATGAGCAGTTCTTC.

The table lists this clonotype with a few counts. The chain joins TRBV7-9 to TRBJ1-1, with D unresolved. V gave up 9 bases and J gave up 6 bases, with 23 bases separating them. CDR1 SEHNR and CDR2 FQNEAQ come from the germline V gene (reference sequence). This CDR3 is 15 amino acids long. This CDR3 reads CASSPSVGPIAEAFF. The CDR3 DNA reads TGTGCCAGTAGCCCATCGGTGGGTCCGATCGCTGAAGCTTTCTTT.

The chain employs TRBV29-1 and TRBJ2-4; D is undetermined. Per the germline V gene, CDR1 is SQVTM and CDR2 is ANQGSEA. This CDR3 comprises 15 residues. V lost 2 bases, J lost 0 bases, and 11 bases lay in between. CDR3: CSVEMGRVAKNIQYF. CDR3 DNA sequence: TGCAGCGTTGAAATGGGCCGAGTAGCCAAAAACATTCAGTACTTC.

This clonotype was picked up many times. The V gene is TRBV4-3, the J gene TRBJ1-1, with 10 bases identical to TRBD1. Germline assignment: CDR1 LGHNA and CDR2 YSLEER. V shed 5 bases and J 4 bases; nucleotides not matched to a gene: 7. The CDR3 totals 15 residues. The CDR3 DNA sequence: TGCGCCAGCAGCTCCCAGACAGGGGGCGGCACTGAAGCTTTCTTT. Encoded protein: CASSSQTGGGTEAFF.

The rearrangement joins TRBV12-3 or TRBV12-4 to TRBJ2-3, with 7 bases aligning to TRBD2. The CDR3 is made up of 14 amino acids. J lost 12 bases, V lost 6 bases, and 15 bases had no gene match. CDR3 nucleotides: TGTGCCAGCAGATCCTGGGAGGGTCCGCACCCTCAGTATTTT. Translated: CASRSWEGPHPQYF.

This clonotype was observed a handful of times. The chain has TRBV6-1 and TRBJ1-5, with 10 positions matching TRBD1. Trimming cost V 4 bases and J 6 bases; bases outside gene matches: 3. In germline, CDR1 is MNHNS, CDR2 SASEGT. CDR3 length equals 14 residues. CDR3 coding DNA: TGTGCCAGCAGTGCGGGACAGGGGTTTCAGCCCCAGCATTTT. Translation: CASSAGQGFQPQHF.